The clone carrying this TCR beta chain turned up a few times. The data derive from a study of blood T cells in healthy people across ages. It was with a sample-barcoded 5' primer and a J-beta primer mix that a second PCR of about 6 to 12 cycles was run. TCRdb called the 5' RACE reads again in MiXCR, with one record for every CDR3 protein. The sample has about 1,600,000 distinct CDR3 sequences; 40% to 50% are singletons. The CDR3 loop spans 15 amino acids. CDR1 is LGHNA, CDR2 YNFKEQ, per germline. Trimming shortened V by 1 base and J by 2 bases, and 10 bases separated the two germline ends. The sample taken for sequencing was blood. V usage is TRBV4-2 and J usage is TRBJ2-3; D unresolved. The receptor was derived from a woman younger than 35 in good health. The CDR3 DNA reads as TGTGCCAGCAGCCAAGGTCCCCAGCCCACAGATACGCAGTATTTT. Its translation: CASSQGPQPTDTQYF.